Shown below are 10 T cell receptor beta chains from a single sample sequenced in a study of cytomegalovirus exposure and HLA in healthy donors. The primer mix had 60 Vbeta and 13 Jbeta primers. Some clones are missing from TCRdb's copy, which holds only in-frame ones; the method was immunoSEQ multiplex PCR. Its clone listing holds some 140,000 clones. Sequencing used PBMCs. These receptor sequences come from a woman aged 55-75 years in good health and CMV-seronegative.

V and J are TRBV28 and TRBJ2-7, with 11 bases fitting TRBD1. This CDR3 is 16 amino acids long. CDR1 is MDHEN and CDR2 is SYDVKM in the germline V gene. Trimming took 6 bases from V and 4 from J; bases not matched to a gene: 11. DNA of the CDR3: TGTGCCAGCAGGAGCGCCGGGACAGGGGGTAATTACGAGCAGTACTTC. As protein: CASRSAGTGGNYEQYF.

The chain couples TRBV21-1 to TRBJ2-1; TRBD2 is the table's D call and was not checked against the DNA. TRBV21-1 is reported as a pseudogene. CDR3 size: 16 residues. CDR3 nucleotides: TGTGCCAGCAGCAAAGGGCCGACCTCCCGGCGGGGTGAGCAGTTCTTC. Its translation: CASSKGPTSRRGEQFF.

This chain uses TRBV28 with TRBJ1-1; D is unclear. CDR1 MDHEN and CDR2 SYDVKM come from the germline V gene. The CDR3 has 14 amino acids. V dropped 2 bases and J dropped 4 bases, with 11 bases sitting between them. CDR3 nucleotide sequence: TGTGCCAGCAGTTTAGGCCGACGGGGCACTGAAGCTTTCTTT. Protein sequence: CASSLGRRGTEAFF. Combining the CDR3 with reference TRBV28 and TRBJ1-1 gives the whole variable domain DVKVTQSSRYLVKRTGEKVFLECVQDMDHENMFWYRQDPGLGLRLIYFSYDVKMKEKGDIPEGYSVSREKKERFSLILESASTNQTSMYLCASSLGRRGTEAFFGQGTRLTVV.

The chain uses TRBV27 and TRBJ2-5, with TRBD2 identical over 15 bases. The CDR3 spans 19 residues. The germline V gene has CDR1 MNHEY and CDR2 SMNVEV (reference sequence). The trim removed 3 bases at V and 5 bases at J, leaving 13 bases unmatched. CDR3: CASSFQGLAGGSRWETQYF. CDR3 nucleotides: TGTGCCAGCAGTTTCCAGGGACTAGCGGGGGGATCCAGGTGGGAGACCCAGTACTTC.

The DNA of the CDR3 is TGTGCCAGCTCACCAGGGGCCAACTACGAGCAGTACTTC. Translating it yields CASSPGANYEQYF. The V and J genes are TRBV18 and TRBJ2-7, with a possible D match to TRBD1 (5 bases). The CDR3 extends over 13 amino acids. Germline values: CDR1 KGHSH, CDR2 LQKENI. V was pared by 2 bases and J by 3 bases, with 8 bases between.

The chain couples TRBV6-1 to TRBJ1-1; D gene uncertain. There are 14 residues in the CDR3. V was shortened by 7 bases and J by 1 base, with 13 bases between the two germline ends. Per the germline V gene, CDR1 is MNHNS and CDR2 is SASEGT. The CDR3 protein is CASIILRANTEAFF. The CDR3, as DNA: TGTGCCAGCATCATATTGCGAGCGAACACTGAAGCTTTCTTT.

The CDR3 coding sequence is TGTGCCTGGAATCGGGCCGGGACAGGCTCCGAGACCCAGTACTTC. Translated, it gives CAWNRAGTGSETQYF. The chain links TRBV30 to TRBJ2-5; TRBD1 aligns across 8 bases. Trimming at V came to 4 bases and at J to 5 bases, leaving 12 bases not matched to a gene. Germline lookup yields CDR1 GTSNPN and CDR2 SVGIG (reference sequence). This CDR3 region has 15 residues.

The genes are TRBV19 and TRBJ2-5; 7 nucleotides line up with TRBD1. The CDR3 length is 15 residues. Germline V CDR1 and CDR2: LNHDA, SQIVND (reference sequence). J was trimmed by 5 bases and V by 3 bases; bases with no gene match: 9. The CDR3 sequence is CASSISRQGRETQYF. As DNA, the CDR3 is TGTGCCAGTAGTATCTCGAGACAGGGAAGGGAGACCCAGTACTTC.

Comments on this clone: One end of the junction fails to match germline, which may point to a read error. The genes are TRBV25-1 and TRBJ2-2; a weak D match, TRBD2 (6 bases). The germline V gene encodes CDR1 MGHDK and CDR2 SYGVNS. The CDR3 consists of 15 residues. The CDR3 is CASSPPAGWTGELVF. The CDR3 DNA reads TGTGCCAGCAGTCCCCCGGCGGGGTGGACCGGGGAGCTGGTTTTT.

The J gene is TRBJ2-1, the V gene TRBV5-1; 8 bases fit TRBD2. From germline, CDR1 is SGHRS and CDR2 YFSETQ. Losses at the gene ends were 0 bases for V and 5 bases for J; bases not matched to a gene: 4. There are 15 residues in the CDR3. CDR3 nucleotide sequence: TGCGCCAGCAGCTTGGAACTAGCGGCGGACAATGAGCAGTTCTTC. Protein product: CASSLELAADNEQFF.